This paragraph reports one T cell receptor beta chain. Its antigen is not identified. The patients, who ranged from 18 to 65 in age, presented with newly diagnosed hyperthyroidism lasting under 2 months. PBMCs were collected from a roughly 10 ml volume of fresh peripheral blood. CDR1 and CDR2 (germline): MNHEY, SMNVEV (reference sequence). Trimming took 0 bases from V and 0 from J, leaving 18 bases between them. The CDR3 totals 19 residues. The sample belongs to a study of T cells in Graves' hyperthyroidism and ophthalmopathy. Study in general: It was at initial diagnosis, before any treatment, that peripheral blood was collected.

Overall study findings and caveats: The authors' 13 V-J model separated ophthalmopathy from stable hyperthyroidism.

RNA transcripts served as the template for amplifying TCR beta CDR3 regions. When the TCR CDR3 underwent first-round RT-PCR, the HTBI primer set was used. MiXCR was run by TCRdb on the multiplex PCR reads, yielding one entry per CDR3 protein. The table has 750,000 to 900,000 distinct CDR3 sequences, 35% to 45% seen once. The sequencing sample was made of blood. This clonotype was obtained from a man younger than 35 with Graves' hyperthyroidism. This chain uses TRBV27 with TRBJ1-3; possible D gene TRBD1, 5 bases. The CDR3 coding sequence is TGTGCCAGCAGTTTATCGAGAGGGGCTCAGGGTTTCTCTGGAAACACCATATATTTT. This translates into CASSLSRGAQGFSGNTIYF.